This TCR beta chain was sequenced in a study of blood T cell repertoires in COVID-19. Study overall: The origin of the acute and convalescent COVID-19 samples was the United States, Italy and Spain.

Germline-derived CDR1 and CDR2 are LGHDT and YNNKEL (reference sequence). CDR3 length: 14 residues. The V end was cut by 0 bases, the J end by 2 bases, with 8 bases between. Per the original data handling: Estimation of nucleated cell counts was performed using reference gene primer amplification. TCRdb keeps only in-frame clones here, not all; method: immunoSEQ multiplex PCR. The DNA gave D and trimming, while V, J and clone size come from that table. This table holds more than 400,000 clones, 80% to 90% found once. This chain uses TRBV3-1 (or the pseudogene TRBV3-2) with TRBJ2-7; D gene uncertain. This TCR was sampled from a human donor in a cohort sampled during active COVID-19. The material sequenced was peripheral blood. The CDR3 region is CASSQDYTAYEQYF. As DNA, the CDR3 is TGTGCCAGCAGCCAAGATTATACAGCCTACGAGCAGTACTTC.